This paragraph reports one T cell receptor (beta chain). It has no known antigen specificity. No qualities accompany the bases; no much larger clone lies one base away. The immunoSEQ multiplex PCR, with forward primers for 54 TRBV segments and reverse primers for 13 TRBJ segments, was used to amplify TCRB CDR3 regions. For pre-culture CD4+ samples, sequencing was done at deep resolution with a target of about 220,000 T cell genomes. Amplicons were sequenced on an Illumina HiSeq System, producing 87 bp reads covering the CDR3. In the paper's pipeline: Reads were corrected for PCR and sequencing errors, and CDR3 regions were defined by alignment to IMGT reference sequences. Synthetic template pools were used to estimate the numbers of templates and unique rearrangements. Clonality was computed as 1 minus Pielou's evenness. Richness was estimated with the Daley-Smith estimator. Morisita's index was used to measure repertoire overlap. Clones found in cultured samples but undetected in the pre-culture repertoire of the corresponding donor were defined as low-abundance clones. Drawn from immuneACCESS, this table holds only the in-frame rearrangements with V and J called that TCRdb kept. Clones are partly lost; checked studies trace under half to an unresolved V gene and leave the rest unexplained. V and J calls and clone size follow that table, whereas D and trimming were derived from the DNA. The sample table records some 89,000 clones; about 89% of these occur just once. The top ten clones comprise about 1.7% of the sample.

This sample stems from a study of T cell repertoires and HLA-DP antigens (dated by TCRdb to about 2018). For the wider study: The study used an in vitro model of CD4+ T cell alloreactivity against allogeneic HLA-DP presented by transduced HeLa cells. Of the three donors, two were male and one was female, with ages ranging from the 18-to-29 band to the 60-to-69 band. On average, roughly 200 ng of DNA went in for sorted CD137+CD4+ samples, versus around 1.1 ug for pre-culture CD4+ samples. The two alloantigens modelled structurally similar versus dissimilar alloantigens, differing from self at one and nine to ten peptide-binding groove amino acids, respectively.

V is shortened by 4 bases, J by 8 bases, and the region joining them spans 17 bases. The germline V gene (reference sequence) specifies LNHDA as CDR1 and SQIVND as CDR2. The CDR3 goes from the cysteine to the phenylalanine over 15 residues. Just the 45-base CDR3 DNA is kept, in frame starting at base 1. Untouched CD4+ T cells were isolated from Ficoll-separated PBMC by magnetic bead negative selection, reaching an average purity of around 98%. Using magnetic beads, untouched CD4+ T cells were isolated from Ficoll-separated PBMC at around 98% purity, with only negligible CD8+ contamination. Peripheral blood mononuclear cells came from the buffy coats of three healthy blood donors, who served as the study's donors. All three donors were CMV seronegative. Genomic DNA was extracted with the DNeasy Blood & Tissue Kit. TCRB sequencing was performed on genomic DNA from sorted CD137+CD4+ cells and pre-culture CD4+ baseline samples from each subject.

Broader findings and caveats from the paper: Average cumulative frequency of clones undetected before culture was less than 40% against one allele and approximately 53% against the other. Separate analysis of naive and memory CD4+ repertoires was not performed. Similar clonality (around 0.4) was observed for sorted CD137+ cells against both alloantigens, and this clonality was much higher than that observed in pre-culture samples (around 0.041). Limitations included only a few donors, a non-physiological HeLa antigen-presenting system, and the use of total CD4+ responder cells.

The rearrangement combines TRBV19 with TRBJ2-2; TRBD2 is perhaps the D gene, given 5 matching bases. This receptor was obtained from a man in his forties or fifties in good health and CMV-seronegative. Sequenced input: CD4+ T cells from PBMCs. Here the CDR3 is given as CASSRKDLTGGELFF. At the DNA level, the sequence is TGTGCCAGTAGTAGAAAGGACTTAACGGGAGGGGAGCTGTTTTTT.